This T cell receptor (beta chain) was observed in a study of T cell repertoires in cytomegalovirus infection (dated by TCRdb to between 2018 and 2021). Describing the broader study: Because public TCR beta signatures pointed to carriage of CMV infection together with the matching HLA type, the HLA type of each donor mattered for the analysis. The paper's findings and limits, for the study overall: In both this cohort and an independent cohort of more than 350 donors, the cumulative frequency of public TCR beta family members distinguished carriers of CMV infection plus the relevant HLA type. The ex vivo response was dominated by HLA-C-restricted CMV-specific TCR beta clonotypes, and the single most frequent clonotype in two of eight donors was supplied by these HLA-C-restricted clonotypes.

This clonotype has a count of ten or more. What antigen it recognizes has not been identified. Base quality data are lacking; no much larger clone is found one base away. The instrument was an Illumina HiSeq 1500. TCRdb trimmed the raw reads at Q25, called clones with MiXCR and kept productive beta chains. Merged by CDR3 protein, the rows form single entries marked with the most common genes and DNA. In this sample the table shows 65,000 to 90,000 distinct CDR3 sequences, 3% to 4.5% of which occur a single time. About 20% of the sample comes from the top ten. In the germline V gene, CDR1 corresponds to SGHTA and CDR2 to FQGNSA. The CDR3 covers 12 residues, taking in both the cysteine and the phenylalanine. Of the read, only the CDR3 DNA is kept; its 36 bases are in frame from base 1. Trimming takes 4 bases from V and 7 bases from J, and the germline ends sit 9 bases apart.

Source material: PBMCs. The sequence derives from a human donor in good health (CMV status not recorded). Some clones in this sample may be carry-over from other donors' samples. The chain is encoded by TRBV7-2 joined to TRBJ2-3; too little of a D gene remains to name it. The CDR3 reads as follows: CASSYSSNTQYF. The DNA sequence reads TGTGCCAGCAGCTATAGTTCAAATACGCAGTATTTT.